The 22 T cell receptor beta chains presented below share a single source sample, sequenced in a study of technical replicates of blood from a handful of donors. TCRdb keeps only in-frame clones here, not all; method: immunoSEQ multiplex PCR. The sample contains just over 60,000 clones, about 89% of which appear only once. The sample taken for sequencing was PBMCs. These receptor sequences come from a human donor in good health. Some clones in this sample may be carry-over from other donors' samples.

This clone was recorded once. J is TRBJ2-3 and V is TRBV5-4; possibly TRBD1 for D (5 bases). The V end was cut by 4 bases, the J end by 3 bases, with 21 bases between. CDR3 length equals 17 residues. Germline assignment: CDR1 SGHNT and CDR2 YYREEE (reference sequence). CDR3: CASSPGLILSKTDTQYF. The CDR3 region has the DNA TGTGCCAGCAGCCCAGGGTTAATCCTATCGAAAACAGATACGCAGTATTTT.

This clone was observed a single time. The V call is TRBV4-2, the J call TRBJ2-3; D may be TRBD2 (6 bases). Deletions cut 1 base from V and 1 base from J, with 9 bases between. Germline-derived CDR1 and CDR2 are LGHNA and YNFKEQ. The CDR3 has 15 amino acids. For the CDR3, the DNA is TGTGCCAGCAGCCAAGCTCGACTAGGCACAGATACGCAGTATTTT. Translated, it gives CASSQARLGTDTQYF.

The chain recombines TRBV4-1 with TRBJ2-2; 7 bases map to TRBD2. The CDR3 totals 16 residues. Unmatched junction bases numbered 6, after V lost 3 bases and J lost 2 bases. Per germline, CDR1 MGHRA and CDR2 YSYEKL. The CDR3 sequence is CASSQYPGLNTGELFF. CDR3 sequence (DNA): TGCGCCAGCAGCCAGTACCCGGGACTAAACACCGGGGAGCTGTTTTTT.

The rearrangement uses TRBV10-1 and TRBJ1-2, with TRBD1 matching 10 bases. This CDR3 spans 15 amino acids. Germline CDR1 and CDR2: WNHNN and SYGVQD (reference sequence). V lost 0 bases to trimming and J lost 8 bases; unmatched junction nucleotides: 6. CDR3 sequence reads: CASSESTGGGKGYTF. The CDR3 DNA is TGCGCCAGCAGTGAGTCGACAGGGGGCGGGAAAGGCTACACCTTC.

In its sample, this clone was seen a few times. The CDR3 DNA follows: TGCGCCAGCAGTCCCGGCTTAAGGGAGGAAGCTTTCTTT. Protein product: CASSPGLREEAFF. This chain links TRBV23-1 with TRBJ1-1, with D unclear. TRBV23-1 is noted as an ORF with a role that remains uncertain. The CDR3 is made up of 13 amino acids. Trimming left V 4 bases short and J 8 bases short, with 14 bases between.

CDR3 DNA: TGTGCCAGCAGCCAAGATTACGGGACAGGGGATTTATCGGACACTGAAGCTTTCTTT. This encodes CASSQDYGTGDLSDTEAFF. The chain carries TRBV4-2 and TRBJ1-1, with 10 bases fitting TRBD1. Trimming at V came to 0 bases and at J to 3 bases, leaving 13 bases not matched to a gene. The length of the CDR3 is 19 residues. Germline-derived CDR1 and CDR2 are LGHNA and YNFKEQ.

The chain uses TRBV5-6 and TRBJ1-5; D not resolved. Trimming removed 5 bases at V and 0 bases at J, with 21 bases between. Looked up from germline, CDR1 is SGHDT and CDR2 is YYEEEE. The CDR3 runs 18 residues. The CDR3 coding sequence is TGTGCCAGCAGTAAAAACGGGGATTTCGAATATAGCAATCAGCCCCAGCATTTT. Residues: CASSKNGDFEYSNQPQHF.

The CDR3, as DNA: TGTGCCAGCTCACCGCTCCAGGGTGAAGCTTTCTTT. Amino acids: CASSPLQGEAFF. The chain is built from TRBV18 and TRBJ1-1; D possibly corresponds to TRBD1 (5 bases). V was cut by 3 bases and J by 7 bases, with 9 bases left in between. Germline V lookup: CDR1 KGHSH, CDR2 LQKENI. The CDR3 has 12 residues.

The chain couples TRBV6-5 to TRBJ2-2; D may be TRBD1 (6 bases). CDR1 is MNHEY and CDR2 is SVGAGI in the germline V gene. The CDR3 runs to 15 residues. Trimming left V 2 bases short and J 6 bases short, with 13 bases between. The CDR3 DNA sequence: TGTGCCAGCAGTTACGGGGGCTCCATAGCCGGGGAGCTGTTTTTT. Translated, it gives CASSYGGSIAGELFF.

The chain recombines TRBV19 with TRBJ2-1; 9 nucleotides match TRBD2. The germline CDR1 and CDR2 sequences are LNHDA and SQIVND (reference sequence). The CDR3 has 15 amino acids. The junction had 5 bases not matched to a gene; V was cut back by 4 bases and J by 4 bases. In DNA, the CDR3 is TGTGCCAGTAGTAAGGCGGGAGGGCCATACAATGAGCAGTTCTTC. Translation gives CASSKAGGPYNEQFF.

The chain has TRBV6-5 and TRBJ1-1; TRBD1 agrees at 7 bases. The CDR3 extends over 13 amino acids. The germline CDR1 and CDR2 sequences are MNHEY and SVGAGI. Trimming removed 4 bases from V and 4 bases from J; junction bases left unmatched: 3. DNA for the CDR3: TGTGCCAGCAGTTTGAGGGGGCGCACTGAAGCTTTCTTT. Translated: CASSLRGRTEAFF.

The CDR3 DNA reads TGTGCCAGCAGTAGACGGAGTAATGAAAAACTGTTTTTT. It yields the protein CASSRRSNEKLFF. The V call is TRBV11-3, the J call TRBJ1-4; D is unresolved. The germline V and J ends were trimmed by 6 bases and 4 bases, with 9 bases remaining between them. CDR3 length: 13 residues. Germline CDR1 and CDR2: SGHNT and YENEEA.

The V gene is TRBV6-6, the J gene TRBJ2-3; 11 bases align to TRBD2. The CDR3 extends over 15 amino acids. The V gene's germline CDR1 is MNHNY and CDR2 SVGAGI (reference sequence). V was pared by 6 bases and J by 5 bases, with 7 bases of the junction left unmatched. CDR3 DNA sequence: TGTGCCAGCAGCCAAACTAGCGGGAGACTAGATACGCAGTATTTT. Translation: CASSQTSGRLDTQYF.

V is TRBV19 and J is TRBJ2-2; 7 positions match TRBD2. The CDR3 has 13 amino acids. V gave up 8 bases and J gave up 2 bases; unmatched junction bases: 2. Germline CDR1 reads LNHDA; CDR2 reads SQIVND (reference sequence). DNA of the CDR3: TGTGCCAGTCGACTAGCTAACACCGGGGAGCTGTTTTTT. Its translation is CASRLANTGELFF.

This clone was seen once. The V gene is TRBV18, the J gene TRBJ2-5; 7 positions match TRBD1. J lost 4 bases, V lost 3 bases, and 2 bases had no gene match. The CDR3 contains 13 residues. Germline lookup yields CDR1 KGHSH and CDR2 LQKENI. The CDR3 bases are TGTGCCAGCTCACCTGGGACAGCAGAGACCCAGTACTTC. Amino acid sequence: CASSPGTAETQYF.

Here the CDR3 reads CASSTSGRARETQYF. CDR3 DNA sequence: TGCGCCAGCAGTACTAGCGGGAGGGCCCGGGAGACCCAGTACTTC. J is TRBJ2-5 and V is TRBV5-1; the match to TRBD2 covers 13 bases. With 5 bases clipped from V and 5 bases from J, the junction kept 6 bases outside the gene matches. Germline V gene lookup returns CDR1 SGHRS and CDR2 YFSETQ. The CDR3 sequence is 15 residues long.

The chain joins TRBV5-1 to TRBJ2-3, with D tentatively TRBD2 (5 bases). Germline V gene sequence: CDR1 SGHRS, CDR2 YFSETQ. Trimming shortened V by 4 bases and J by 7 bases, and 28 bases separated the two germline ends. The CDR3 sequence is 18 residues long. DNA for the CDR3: TGCGCCAGCAGCCTACGGACTCCGACTACATACGCCCAATATACGCAGTATTTT. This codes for CASSLRTPTTYAQYTQYF. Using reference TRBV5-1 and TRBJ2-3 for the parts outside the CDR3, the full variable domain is KAGVTQTPRYLIKTRGQQVTLSCSPISGHRSVSWYQQTPGQGLQFLFEYFSETQRNKGNFPGRFSGRQFSNSRSEMNVSTLELGDSALYLCASSLRTPTTYAQYTQYFGPGTRLTVL.

CDR3 nucleotide sequence: TGCAGCGTTGGGGACAGGGGATACTCCTACGAGCAGTACTTC. As protein: CSVGDRGYSYEQYF. The rearrangement links TRBV29-1 to TRBJ2-7, with 10 bases aligning to TRBD1. The junction had 3 bases not matched to a gene; V was cut back by 4 bases and J by 0 bases. The CDR3 spans 14 residues. Per the germline V gene, CDR1 is SQVTM and CDR2 is ANQGSEA.

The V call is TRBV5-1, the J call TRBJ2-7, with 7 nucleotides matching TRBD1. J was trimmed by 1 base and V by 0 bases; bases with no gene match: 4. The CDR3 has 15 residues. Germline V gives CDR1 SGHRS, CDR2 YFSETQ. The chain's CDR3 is CASSLEGALSYEQYF. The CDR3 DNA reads TGCGCCAGCAGCTTGGAGGGGGCCTTGTCCTACGAGCAGTACTTC.

The CDR3 sequence: CARSLGTRAKNSNQPQHF. The CDR3 region has the DNA TGTGCCAGAAGCTTGGGGACACGGGCAAAAAATAGCAATCAGCCCCAGCATTTT. This rearrangement joins TRBV5-3 to TRBJ1-5, with D perhaps matching TRBD1 (5 bases). TRBV5-3 is an open reading frame whose function is uncertain. Trimming shortened V by 0 bases and J by 0 bases, and 16 bases separated the two germline ends. This CDR3 is 18 amino acids long.

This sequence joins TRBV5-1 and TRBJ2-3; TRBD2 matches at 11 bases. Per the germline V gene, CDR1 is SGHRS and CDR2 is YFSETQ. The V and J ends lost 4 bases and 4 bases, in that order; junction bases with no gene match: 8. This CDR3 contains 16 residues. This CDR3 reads CASSTRTSGRPDTQYF. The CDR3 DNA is TGCGCCAGCAGCACCCGGACTAGCGGGCGCCCAGATACGCAGTATTTT.

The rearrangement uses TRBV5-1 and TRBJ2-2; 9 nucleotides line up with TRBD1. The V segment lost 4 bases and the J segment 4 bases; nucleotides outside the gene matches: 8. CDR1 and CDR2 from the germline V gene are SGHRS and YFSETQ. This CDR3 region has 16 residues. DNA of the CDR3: TGCGCCAGCAGCCCGGAGGACAGGGGAGGCACCGGGGAGCTGTTTTTT. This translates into CASSPEDRGGTGELFF.